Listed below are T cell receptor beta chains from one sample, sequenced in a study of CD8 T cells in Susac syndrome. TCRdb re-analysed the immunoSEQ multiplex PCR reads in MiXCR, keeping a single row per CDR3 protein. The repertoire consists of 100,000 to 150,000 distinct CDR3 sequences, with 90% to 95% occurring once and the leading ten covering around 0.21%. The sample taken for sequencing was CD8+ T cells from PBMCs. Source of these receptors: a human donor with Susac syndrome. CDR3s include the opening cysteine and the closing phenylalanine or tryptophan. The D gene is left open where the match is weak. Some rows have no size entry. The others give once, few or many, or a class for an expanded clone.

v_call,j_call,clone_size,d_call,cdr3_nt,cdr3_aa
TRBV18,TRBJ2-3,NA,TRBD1,TGTGCCAGCTCACCACTGGAAGGGGGCGTCGCAGATACGCAGTATTTT,CASSPLEGGVADTQYF
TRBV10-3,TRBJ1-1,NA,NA,TGTGCCATCACCCCGTCACATCCGAACACTGAAGCTTTCTTT,CAITPSHPNTEAFF
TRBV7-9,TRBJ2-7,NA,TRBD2,TGTGCCAGCAGCCCCCCAGGCGGGGGGTACGTGCAGTACTTC,CASSPPGGGYVQYF
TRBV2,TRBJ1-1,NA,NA,TGTGCCAGCGGCGAAGGCCTCATGAACACTGAAGCTTTCTTT,CASGEGLMNTEAFF
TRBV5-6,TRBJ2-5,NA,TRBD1,TGTGCCAGCAGCTTGGAGGGACAGGGAAGAGAGACCCAGTACTTC,CASSLEGQGRETQYF
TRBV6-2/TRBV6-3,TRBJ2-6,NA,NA,TGTGCCAGCAGTCAAGACTCTGGGGCCAACGTCCTGACTTTC,CASSQDSGANVLTF
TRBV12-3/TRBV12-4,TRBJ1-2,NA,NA,TGTGCCAGCAGTCCACTGGAATCCTTTTACTATGGCTACACCTTC,CASSPLESFYYGYTF
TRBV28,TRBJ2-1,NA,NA,TGTGCCAGCAGTTCGCCCAGTGAGCAGTTCTTC,CASSSPSEQFF
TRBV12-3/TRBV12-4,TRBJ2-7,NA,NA,TGTGCCAGCAGTAACACACGACAGGTTTACGAGCAGTACTTC,CASSNTRQVYEQYF
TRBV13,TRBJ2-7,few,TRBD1,TGTGCCAGCAGCCCCCGGGACAGCCCCTACGAGCAGTACTTC,CASSPRDSPYEQYF
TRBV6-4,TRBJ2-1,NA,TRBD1,TGTGCCAGCAGCGCCGGGACAGCCAATGAGCAGTTCTTC,CASSAGTANEQFF
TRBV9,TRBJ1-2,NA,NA,TGTGCCAGCAGCGCAGGGAGGGACCTCTATGGCTACACCTTC,CASSAGRDLYGYTF
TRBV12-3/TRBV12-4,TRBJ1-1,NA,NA,TGTGCCAGCAGTTCTGACTCTAATGTCATGAACACTGAAGCTTTCTTT,CASSSDSNVMNTEAFF
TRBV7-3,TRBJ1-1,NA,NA,TGTGCCAGCAGCCTGGGGGTGGGCACTGAAGCTTTCTTT,CASSLGVGTEAFF
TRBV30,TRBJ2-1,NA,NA,TGTGCCTGGAGTGCCACTTACAATGAGCAGTTCTTC,CAWSATYNEQFF
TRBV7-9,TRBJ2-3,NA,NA,TGTGCCAGCAGCTTAGGGGAGTCAGGAACAGATACGCAGTATTTT,CASSLGESGTDTQYF
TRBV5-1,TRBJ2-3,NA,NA,TGCGCCAGCAACATACAGGGAGGAGATACGCAGTATTTT,CASNIQGGDTQYF
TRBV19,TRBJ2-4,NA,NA,TGTGCCAGTAGTGTCCATCTTAGGAACATTCAGTACTTC,CASSVHLRNIQYF
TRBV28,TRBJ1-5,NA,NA,TGTGCCAGCAGTTTATTGAATAGCAATCAGCCCCAGCATTTT,CASSLLNSNQPQHF
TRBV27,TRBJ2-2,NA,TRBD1,TGTGCCAGCAGTTTATTCTCTATGCGACAGGGGTTTGCCGGGGAGCTGTTTTTT,CASSLFSMRQGFAGELFF
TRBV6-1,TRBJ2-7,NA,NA,TGTGCCAGTGCCGTTCTAACAGGGTCCTACGAGCAGTACTTC,CASAVLTGSYEQYF
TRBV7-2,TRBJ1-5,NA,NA,TGTGCCAGCAGCTTACTTGCCTGGAAGAGCAATCAGCCCCAGCATTTT,CASSLLAWKSNQPQHF
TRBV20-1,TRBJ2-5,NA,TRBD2,TGCAGTGCAACAGGGACTAGCGGGGGGGCGGGGCAAGAGACCCAGTACTTC,CSATGTSGGAGQETQYF
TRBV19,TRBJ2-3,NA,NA,TGTGCCAGTAGTATATCAGTTGATACGCAGTATTTT,CASSISVDTQYF
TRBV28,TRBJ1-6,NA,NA,TGTGCCAGCACCGGGGCCACGGGGCGGCATTCACCCCTCCACTTT,CASTGATGRHSPLHF
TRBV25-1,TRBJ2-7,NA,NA,TGTGCCAGCAGTGAATGGAGGGATGGAGGTCCCTACGAGCAGTACTTC,CASSEWRDGGPYEQYF
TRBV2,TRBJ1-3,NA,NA,TGTGCCAGCAGTGATTCTAGGGGGAACACCATATATTTT,CASSDSRGNTIYF
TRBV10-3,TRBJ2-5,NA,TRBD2,TGTGCCATCAGTGAAGCGGGGAGTCGAGAGACCCAGTACTTC,CAISEAGSRETQYF
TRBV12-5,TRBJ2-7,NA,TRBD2,TGTGCTAGTGGTAGCGGGATCCCAACCTACGAGCAGTACTTC,CASGSGIPTYEQYF
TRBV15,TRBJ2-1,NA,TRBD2,TGTGCCACCAGCAGAGATCGAGGGGGACTAGGATCCGGAGATGAGCAGTTCTTC,CATSRDRGGLGSGDEQFF
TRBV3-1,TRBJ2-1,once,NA,TGTGCCAGCAGCCAAGAAGTGTTGGCGGGGAGCTCCTACAATGAGCAGTTCTTC,CASSQEVLAGSSYNEQFF
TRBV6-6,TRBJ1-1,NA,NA,TGTGCCAGCAGTTACCTCCTTGTGGATTTGAACACTGAAGCTTTCTTT,CASSYLLVDLNTEAFF
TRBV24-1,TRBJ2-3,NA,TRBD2,TGTGCCACCAGTGGTGGCGGGGGGGCAACAGATACGCAGTATTTT,CATSGGGGATDTQYF
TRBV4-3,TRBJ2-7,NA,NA,TGCGCCAGCAGCCAGGACTGGGGTAATTACGAGCAGTACTTC,CASSQDWGNYEQYF
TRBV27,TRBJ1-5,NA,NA,TGTGCCAGCAGTTTATTGGACGGGAATCAGCCCCAGCATTTT,CASSLLDGNQPQHF
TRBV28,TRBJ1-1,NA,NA,TGTGCCACCAAATTTCGGATAAACACTGAAGCTTTCTTT,CATKFRINTEAFF
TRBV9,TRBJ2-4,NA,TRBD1,TGTGCCAGCAGCGAGGGGGCGGCGGTCGGCTACATTCAGTACTTC,CASSEGAAVGYIQYF
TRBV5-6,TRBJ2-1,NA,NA,TGTGCCAGCAGCTTTCTTCTTATCGATGAGCAGTTCTTC,CASSFLLIDEQFF
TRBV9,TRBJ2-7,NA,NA,TGTGCCAGCAGCGCCCTCGACAGCGACTCCTACGAGCAGTACTTC,CASSALDSDSYEQYF
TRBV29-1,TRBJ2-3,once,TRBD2,TGCAGCGCCGAAGCGGGAGGGTTCGGGGATACGCAGTATTTT,CSAEAGGFGDTQYF
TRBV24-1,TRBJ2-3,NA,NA,TGTGCCACCAGTGCCGGGACCCAAAGCACAGATACGCAGTATTTT,CATSAGTQSTDTQYF
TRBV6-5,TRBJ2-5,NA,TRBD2,TGTGCCAGCAGTGGGGTAGCGGGGGGGCAAGAGACCCAGTACTTC,CASSGVAGGQETQYF
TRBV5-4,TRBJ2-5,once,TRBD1,TGTGCCAGCAGCTCACAGGGGGCGAGTCAAGAGACCCAGTACTTC,CASSSQGASQETQYF
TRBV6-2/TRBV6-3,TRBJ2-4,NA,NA,TGTGCCAGCAGTTACTCAAGCCTACTAGCCAAAAACATTCAGTACTTC,CASSYSSLLAKNIQYF
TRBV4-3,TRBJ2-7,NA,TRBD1,TGCGCCAGCAGCCAAGATACCTCCCTTGGACAGGGGGCTTACGAGCAGTACTTC,CASSQDTSLGQGAYEQYF
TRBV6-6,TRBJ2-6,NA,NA,TGTGCCAGCAGTTACCGGGACTTTACTGGGGCCAACGTCCTGACTTTC,CASSYRDFTGANVLTF
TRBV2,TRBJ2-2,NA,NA,TGTGCCAGCCCTAGACGGCCGATCACCGGGGAGCTGTTTTTT,CASPRRPITGELFF